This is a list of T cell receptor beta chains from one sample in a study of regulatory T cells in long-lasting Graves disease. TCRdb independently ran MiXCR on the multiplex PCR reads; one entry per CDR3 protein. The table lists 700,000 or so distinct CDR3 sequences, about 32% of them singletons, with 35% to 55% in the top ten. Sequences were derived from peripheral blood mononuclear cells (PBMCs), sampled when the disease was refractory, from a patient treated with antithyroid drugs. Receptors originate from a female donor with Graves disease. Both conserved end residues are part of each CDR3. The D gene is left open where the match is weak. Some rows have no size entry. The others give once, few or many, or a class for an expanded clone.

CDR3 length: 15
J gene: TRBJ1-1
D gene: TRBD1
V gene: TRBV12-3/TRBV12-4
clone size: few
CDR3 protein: CASSLFGTGSTEAFF
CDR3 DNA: TGTGCCAGCAGTTTATTTGGGACAGGGAGCACTGAAGCTTTCTTT

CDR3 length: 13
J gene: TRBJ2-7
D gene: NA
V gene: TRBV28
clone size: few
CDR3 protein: CASSPQEGLEQYF
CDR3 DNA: TGTGCCAGCAGTCCCCAAGAGGGGCTGGAGCAGTACTTC

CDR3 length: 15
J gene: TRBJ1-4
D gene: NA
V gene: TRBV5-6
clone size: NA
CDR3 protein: CASSLGVTVREKLFF
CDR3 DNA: TGTGCCAGCAGCTTGGGGGTCACGGTTCGTGAAAAACTGTTTTTT

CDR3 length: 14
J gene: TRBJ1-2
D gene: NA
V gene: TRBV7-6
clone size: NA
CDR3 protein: CASSLAGGKNGSTF
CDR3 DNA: TGTGCCAGCAGCTTAGCTGGGGGCAAGAATGGCTCCACCTTC

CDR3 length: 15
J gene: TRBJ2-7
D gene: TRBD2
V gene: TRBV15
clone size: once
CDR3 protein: CATSRDREGLYEQYF
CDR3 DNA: TGTGCCACCAGCAGAGATAGGGAGGGTCTCTACGAGCAGTACTTC

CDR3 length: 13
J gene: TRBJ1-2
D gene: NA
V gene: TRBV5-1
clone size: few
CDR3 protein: CASNRDDLDGYTF
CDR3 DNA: TGCGCCAGCAACAGGGACGACTTGGATGGCTACACCTTC

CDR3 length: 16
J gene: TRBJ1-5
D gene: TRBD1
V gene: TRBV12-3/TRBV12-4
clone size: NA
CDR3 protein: CASSFILGGTGKPQHF
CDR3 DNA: TGTGCCAGCAGTTTCATTTTGGGGGGGACAGGGAAGCCCCAGCATTTT

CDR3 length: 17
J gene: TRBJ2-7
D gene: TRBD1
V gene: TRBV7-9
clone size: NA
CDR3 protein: CASSAATTGTGSAEQYF
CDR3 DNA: TGTGCCAGCAGCGCGGCGACCACCGGGACAGGGTCTGCCGAGCAGTACTTC

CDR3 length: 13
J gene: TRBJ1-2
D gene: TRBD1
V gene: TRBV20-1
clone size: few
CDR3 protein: CSAFRTGGYGYTF
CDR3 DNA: TGCAGTGCTTTCAGGACAGGCGGCTATGGCTACACCTTC

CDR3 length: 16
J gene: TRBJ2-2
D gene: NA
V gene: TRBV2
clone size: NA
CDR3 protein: CASIGQLNANTGELFF
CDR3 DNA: TGTGCCAGCATCGGACAGCTTAATGCGAACACCGGGGAGCTGTTTTTT

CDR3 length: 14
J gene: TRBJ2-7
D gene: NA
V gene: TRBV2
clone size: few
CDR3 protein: CASKRSGQLYEQYF
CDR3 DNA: TGTGCCAGCAAACGTAGTGGGCAGCTCTACGAGCAGTACTTC

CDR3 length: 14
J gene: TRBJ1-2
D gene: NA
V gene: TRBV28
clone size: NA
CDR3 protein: CASSIQGRGYGYTF
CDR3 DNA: TGTGCCAGCTCTATTCAGGGCCGGGGCTATGGCTACACCTTC

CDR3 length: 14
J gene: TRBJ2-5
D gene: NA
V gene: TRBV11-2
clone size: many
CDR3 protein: CASSEFRARGTQYF
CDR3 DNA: TGTGCCAGCAGCGAATTTAGGGCCCGGGGGACCCAGTACTTC

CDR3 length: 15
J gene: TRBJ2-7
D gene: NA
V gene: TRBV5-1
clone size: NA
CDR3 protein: CASSLPRVGVGEQYF
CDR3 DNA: TGCGCCAGCAGCCTACCCCGGGTCGGTGTGGGGGAGCAGTACTTC

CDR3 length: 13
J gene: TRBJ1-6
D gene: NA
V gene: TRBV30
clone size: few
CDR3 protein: CAWTGQSDSPLHF
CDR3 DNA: TGTGCCTGGACCGGACAGAGTGACTCACCCCTCCACTTT

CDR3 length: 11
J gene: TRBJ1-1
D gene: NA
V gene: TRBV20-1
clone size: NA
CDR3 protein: CSASRNSGAFF
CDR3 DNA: TGCAGTGCTAGCCGGAATAGCGGGGCTTTCTTT

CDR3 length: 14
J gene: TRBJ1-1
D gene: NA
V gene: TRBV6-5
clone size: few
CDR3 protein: CASSYGEMNTEAFF
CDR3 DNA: TGTGCCAGCAGTTACGGGGAGATGAACACTGAAGCTTTCTTT

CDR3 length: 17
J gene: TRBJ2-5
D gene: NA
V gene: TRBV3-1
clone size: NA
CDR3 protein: CASSQELAGARQETQYF
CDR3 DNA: TGTGCCAGCAGCCAAGAACTCGCAGGGGCCCGACAAGAGACCCAGTACTTC

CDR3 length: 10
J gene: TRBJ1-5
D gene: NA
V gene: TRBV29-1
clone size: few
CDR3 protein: CSAINQPQHF
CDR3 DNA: TGCAGCGCCATCAATCAGCCCCAGCATTTT

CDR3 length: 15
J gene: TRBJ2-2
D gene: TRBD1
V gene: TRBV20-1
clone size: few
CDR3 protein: CSARPGQGLRGELFF
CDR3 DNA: TGCAGTGCTAGACCGGGACAGGGTCTACGTGGGGAGCTGTTTTTT

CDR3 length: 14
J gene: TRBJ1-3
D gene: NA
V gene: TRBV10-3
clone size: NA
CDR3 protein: CAIWEGNAGNTIYF
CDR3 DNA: TGTGCCATCTGGGAGGGGAATGCTGGAAACACCATATATTTT

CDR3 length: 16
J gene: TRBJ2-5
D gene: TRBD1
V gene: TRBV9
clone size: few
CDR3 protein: CASSSGQGRGQETQYF
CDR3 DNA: TGTGCCAGCAGCTCGGGACAGGGCCGTGGGCAAGAGACCCAGTACTTC

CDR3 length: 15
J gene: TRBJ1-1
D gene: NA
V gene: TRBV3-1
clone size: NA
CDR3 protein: CASSQKTGMVTEAFF
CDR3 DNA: TGTGCCAGCAGCCAGAAGACAGGTATGGTCACTGAAGCTTTCTTT

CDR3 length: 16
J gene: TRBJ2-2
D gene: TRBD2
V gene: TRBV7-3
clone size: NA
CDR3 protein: CASSPSGVAATGELFF
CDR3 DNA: TGTGCCAGCAGCCCAAGCGGGGTTGCGGCCACCGGGGAGCTGTTTTTT

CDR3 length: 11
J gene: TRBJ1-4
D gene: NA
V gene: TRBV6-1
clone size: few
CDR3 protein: CASSGNEKLFF
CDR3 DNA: TGTGCCAGCAGTGGTAATGAAAAACTGTTTTTT

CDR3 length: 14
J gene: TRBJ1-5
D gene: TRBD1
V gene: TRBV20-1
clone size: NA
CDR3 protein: CSATRQGFNQPQHF
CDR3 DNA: TGCAGTGCAACACGACAGGGTTTCAATCAGCCCCAGCATTTT

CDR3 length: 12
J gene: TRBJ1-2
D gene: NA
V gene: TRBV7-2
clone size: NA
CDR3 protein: CASSSDSWGYTF
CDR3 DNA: TGTGCCAGCAGCTCTGACAGCTGGGGCTACACCTTC

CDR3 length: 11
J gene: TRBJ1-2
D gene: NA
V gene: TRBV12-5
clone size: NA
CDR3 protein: CASDLGLGYTF
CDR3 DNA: TGTGCTAGTGACCTGGGGCTTGGCTACACCTTC

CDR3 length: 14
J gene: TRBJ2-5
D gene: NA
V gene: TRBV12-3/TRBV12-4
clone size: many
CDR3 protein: CASSRRTKQETQYF
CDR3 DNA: TGTGCCAGCAGCCGCAGGACCAAACAAGAGACCCAGTACTTC